A selection of T cell receptor beta chains follows, all from one sample in a study of blood T cell repertoires in COVID-19. The protocol was immunoSEQ multiplex PCR, while the TCRdb copy is restricted to in-frame clones and leaves out a portion. The repertoire includes about 300,000 clones, roughly 89% of them detected once, and approximately 2.9% sits in the top ten. The source material was PBMCs or T cells enriched from blood (not recorded which). These receptors all come from a woman aged 50 to 65 who had been exposed to COVID-19. Both conserved end residues are trimmed from each CDR3. Fields, in order: J gene, clone size, V gene, CDR3 protein. Only part of the rows carry a size: once, few, many, or a class if the clone is expanded.

>TRBJ2-1|-|TRBV5-1
ASSLSGGGHEQF
>TRBJ2-7|-|TRBV9
ASSVTASPSYEQY
>TRBJ2-7|-|TRBV9
ASSPQGHFGEQY
>TRBJ2-1|-|TRBV30
AWSVQRGWYNEQF
>TRBJ2-1|once|TRBV5-1
ASSFNTGPYNEQF
>TRBJ2-2|-|TRBV4-1
ASSQVLAGIVTGELF
>TRBJ1-1|-|TRBV28
ASSLQSGLLNTEAF
>TRBJ1-2|-|TRBV6-5
ASRGGTGEHSGYT
>TRBJ2-2|-|TRBV10-2
ASSEPAGAGELF
>TRBJ2-2|-|TRBV4-2
ASSQVVTGAAGELF
>TRBJ1-1|-|TRBV13
ASKGDRKAF
>TRBJ1-5|-|TRBV28
ASSRNKVSAGMADQPQH
>TRBJ1-5|-|TRBV28
ASLPLGGQQNQPQH
>TRBJ1-2|-|TRBV10-3
ATRTGGVGYGYT
>TRBJ2-7|-|TRBV3-1/TRBV3-2
ASSQTTVLEQY
>TRBJ2-1|once|TRBV11-2
ASSRRTGIYNEQF
>TRBJ2-7|-|TRBV7-2
ASSQPAGAFSYEQY
>TRBJ1-2|-|TRBV5-1
ASSLEADRGYGYT
>TRBJ1-5|-|TRBV2
ASSDDSGSNQPQH
>TRBJ1-5|-|TRBV28
ASTSIGNQPQH
>TRBJ2-1|-|TRBV28
ASSLDTSYNEQF
>TRBJ1-2|-|TRBV3-1/TRBV3-2
ASSQLAGGSGYT